What follows is one TCR beta chain and its context. The germline gene is not matched at one end of the junction; a read error may be the cause. This sample was included in a study of blood T cell repertoires in COVID-19. Study details: Sources were T cells, B-cell-depleted T cells, or PBMCs; the material itself was cDNA or gDNA.

The assay was immunoSEQ multiplex PCR, and TCRdb's table has in-frame clones only and misses some. Among some 170,000 clones listed, about 86% were seen once. Germline CDR1 reads MDHEN; CDR2 reads SYDVKM. The CDR3 totals 14 residues. This TCR derives from a woman aged 80 or over with acute or convalescent COVID-19. The sample was peripheral blood. The chain links TRBV28 to TRBJ2-7, with 11 bases lining up with TRBD1. CDR3 protein: CTSRGTGGSSEQYF. CDR3 DNA sequence: TGTACCAGCAGGGGGACAGGGGGGTCAAGCGAGCAGTACTTC. The full variable domain, completed using reference TRBV28 and TRBJ2-7, is DVKVTQSSRYLVKRTGEKVFLECVQDMDHENMFWYRQDPGLGLRLIYFSYDVKMKEKGDIPEGYSVSREKKERFSLILESASTNQTSMYLCTSRGTGGSSEQYFGPGTRLTVT.